The 25 T cell receptor beta chains reported below all come from one sample, sequenced in a study of blood T cell repertoires in COVID-19. Clones were read by immunoSEQ multiplex PCR, and TCRdb kept only the in-frame ones, dropping some. The repertoire includes 110,000 or so clones, 81% of them detected once, and roughly 1.6% sits in the top ten. Source material: peripheral blood. These receptors came from a man aged 50 to 59 with acute or convalescent COVID-19.

The genes are TRBV19 and TRBJ2-1, with D uncertain. This CDR3 is 15 amino acids long. Trimming took off 7 bases at V and 0 bases at J, with 13 bases between the two ends. The germline gives CDR1 LNHDA, CDR2 SQIVND (reference sequence). The CDR3 DNA reads as TGTGCCAGTACCCTCGACATGTCCTCCTACAATGAGCAGTTCTTC. This gives the protein CASTLDMSSYNEQFF.

This clone occurred a few times. The chain links TRBV7-8 to TRBJ1-4, with 10 bases identical to TRBD1. Germline assignment: CDR1 SGHVS and CDR2 FQNEAQ. The J segment lost 8 bases and the V segment lost 1 base, leaving 4 bases of the junction unmatched. This CDR3 contains 15 residues. The CDR3 DNA reads TGTGCCAGCAGCTTAGTGACAGGGGGCATCGAAAAACTGTTTTTT. This encodes CASSLVTGGIEKLFF.

The rearrangement links TRBV7-9 to TRBJ2-7; TRBD1 matches 8 bases. This CDR3 spans 15 amino acids. CDR1 and CDR2 from the germline V gene are SEHNR and FQNEAQ (reference sequence). V lost 4 bases and J lost 0; bases outside the gene matches: 5. As DNA, the CDR3 is TGTGCCAGCAGCTCGGGACAGGCTAGCTCCTACGAGCAGTACTTC. Protein: CASSSGQASSYEQYF.

The chain is built from TRBV6-5 and TRBJ1-2, with 8 bases that match TRBD1. The V and J ends lost 6 bases and 7 bases, in that order; junction bases with no gene match: 10. This CDR3 has 14 amino acids. Per the germline V gene, CDR1 is MNHEY and CDR2 is SVGAGI. CDR3 loop: CASRITGGWRGYTF. CDR3 DNA: TGTGCCAGCAGAATAACAGGGGGATGGCGTGGCTACACCTTC.

V gene TRBV6-1 combines with J gene TRBJ2-2; 7 nucleotides agree with TRBD2. Germline V gives CDR1 MNHNS, CDR2 SASEGT. V lost 4 bases, J lost 0 bases, and 5 bases stayed unmatched. The CDR3 is made up of 16 amino acids. The CDR3: CASSGFGLANTGELFF. CDR3 nucleotides: TGTGCCAGCAGTGGGTTTGGACTAGCGAACACCGGGGAGCTGTTTTTT.

This clone was seen once. CDR3: CASSQRTSGGTGELFF. CDR3 sequence (DNA): TGTGCCAGCAGCCAGAGGACTTCAGGGGGGACCGGGGAGCTGTTTTTT. This chain uses TRBV14 with TRBJ2-2, with D perhaps matching TRBD1 (7 bases). The V gene lost 3 bases and the J gene lost 5 bases, with 16 bases spanning the gap. Per germline, CDR1 SGHDN and CDR2 FVKESK. This CDR3 contains 16 residues.

This clone appeared once. This chain joins TRBV4-1 and TRBJ2-3; TRBD1 matches 8 bases. This CDR3 comprises 15 residues. V dropped 1 base and J dropped 4; count of bases not matched to a gene: 4. The germline CDR1 and CDR2 sequences are MGHRA and YSYEKL. The CDR3 spells CASSQVGQGADTQYF. The DNA for the CDR3 is TGCGCCAGCAGCCAAGTCGGACAGGGCGCAGATACGCAGTATTTT.

The CDR3 sequence: CASSPQDRGWNGYTF. As DNA, the CDR3 is TGTGCCAGCAGTCCTCAGGACAGGGGGTGGAATGGCTACACCTTC. V is TRBV28 and J is TRBJ1-2; 10 bases align to TRBD1. Germline lookup yields CDR1 MDHEN and CDR2 SYDVKM. The CDR3 sequence is 15 residues long. V gave up 5 bases and J gave up 6 bases; unmatched junction bases: 9.

This chain joins TRBV10-2 and TRBJ1-4; D perhaps matches TRBD1 (6 bases). Germline V gene sequence: CDR1 WSHSY, CDR2 SAAADI. CDR3 length equals 16 residues. The V gene lost 6 bases and the J gene lost 0 bases, with 14 bases spanning the gap. The CDR3 DNA is TGCGCCAGCAGCGGGGGGACACACACAACTAATGAAAAACTGTTTTTT. It is translated as CASSGGTHTTNEKLFF.

Only one count was recorded for this clone. The chain uses TRBV6-5 and TRBJ2-7; D is perhaps TRBD2 (5 bases). Trimming took 7 bases from V and 5 from J, leaving 12 bases between them. Germline V gives CDR1 MNHEY, CDR2 SVGAGI. The CDR3 extends over 12 amino acids. This CDR3 is CASTPGSNEQYV. The CDR3, as DNA: TGTGCCAGCACCCCGGGGAGCAACGAGCAGTACGTC.

The chain carries TRBV2 and TRBJ1-5; a weak D match, TRBD1 (6 bases). Trimming shortened V by 7 bases and J by 2 bases, and 12 bases separated the two germline ends. Germline assignment: CDR1 SNHLY and CDR2 FYNNEI. This CDR3 comprises 14 residues. CDR3 region: CASTGGTGNQPQHF. DNA of the CDR3: TGTGCCAGCACGGGGGGCACAGGCAATCAGCCCCAGCATTTT.

The rearrangement uses TRBV6-1 and TRBJ1-3, with D hard to call. Trimming removed 2 bases at V and 4 bases at J, with 12 bases between. The CDR3 spans 15 residues. The germline V gene encodes CDR1 MNHNS and CDR2 SASEGT. This chain's CDR3 is CASSEWESAGNTIYF. The DNA for the CDR3 is TGTGCCAGCAGTGAATGGGAGAGCGCGGGAAACACCATATATTTT.

Here the CDR3 reads CASSLVRRGDTQYF. CDR3 bases: TGTGCCAGCAGCTTAGTTAGGAGAGGGGATACGCAGTATTTT. The V gene is TRBV7-2, the J gene TRBJ2-3; tentative D call: TRBD2 (5 bases). CDR1 is SGHTA and CDR2 is FQGNSA in the germline V gene. Trimming stripped 1 base from V and 6 bases from J, with 11 bases between. The CDR3 runs to 14 residues.

The rearrangement joins TRBV28 to TRBJ2-4; D might be TRBD2 (6 bases). The CDR3 has 14 residues. V shed 7 bases and J shed 6 bases, with 16 bases lying between them. The germline V gene has CDR1 MDHEN and CDR2 SYDVKM. CDR3 sequence (DNA): TGTGCCAGCACCCCCGGCGGGGCCGGAAACATTCAGTACTTC. Its protein is CASTPGGAGNIQYF. Together with reference TRBV28 and TRBJ2-4, the CDR3 gives the full variable domain: DVKVTQSSRYLVKRTGEKVFLECVQDMDHENMFWYRQDPGLGLRLIYFSYDVKMKEKGDIPEGYSVSREKKERFSLILESASTNQTSMYLCASTPGGAGNIQYFGAGTRLSVL.

This clone was counted only a few times. The V and J genes are TRBV4-2 and TRBJ2-3, with TRBD2 matching 14 bases. V shed 2 bases, J shed 3 bases, and the junction held 4 bases outside the gene matches. Looked up from germline, CDR1 is LGHNA and CDR2 is YNFKEQ. The CDR3 runs 17 residues. Written as DNA, the CDR3 is TGTGCCAGCAGCCAACGAGGGACTAGCGGGGGAACAGATACGCAGTATTTT. The encoded protein is CASSQRGTSGGTDTQYF.

The chain joins TRBV2 to TRBJ1-2; 9 bases map to TRBD1. Germline V gene data show CDR1 as SNHLY and CDR2 as FYNNEI. V shed 7 bases, J shed 8 bases, and the junction held 14 bases outside the gene matches. The CDR3 is 15 residues long. The CDR3 coding sequence is TGTGCCAGCAACGGGCCCACGACAGGGGGTCGGGGCTACACCTTC. Protein sequence: CASNGPTTGGRGYTF.

The chain joins TRBV10-3 to TRBJ2-5, with D perhaps matching TRBD1 (6 bases). The CDR3 runs 14 residues. The V and J ends lost 0 bases and 1 base respectively, with 6 bases between them. Germline lookup yields CDR1 ENHRY and CDR2 SYGVKD. This chain's CDR3 is CAISESDSQETQYF. CDR3 bases: TGTGCCATCAGTGAGTCGGACAGCCAAGAGACCCAGTACTTC.

The rearrangement links TRBV5-1 to TRBJ2-2; D perhaps matches TRBD1 (6 bases). The CDR3 extends over 15 amino acids. The ends were cut back, 3 bases at V and 5 bases at J, with 14 bases in the middle. Germline CDR1 SGHRS, CDR2 YFSETQ. CDR3 protein: CASSSSGVGTGELFF. CDR3 bases: TGCGCCAGCAGCTCCTCAGGGGTCGGGACCGGGGAGCTGTTTTTT.

The CDR3 reads CASSHYFDGAYEQYF. CDR3 nucleotides: TGTGCCAGCAGCCATTATTTTGACGGAGCCTACGAGCAGTACTTC. The V and J genes are TRBV11-2 and TRBJ2-7; D unresolved. Germline CDR1 SGHAT, CDR2 FQNNGV. The V gene lost 5 bases and the J gene lost 2 bases, with 16 bases spanning the gap. The CDR3 contains 15 residues. Full variable domain (remainder filled in from reference TRBV11-2 and TRBJ2-7): EAGVAQSPRYKIIEKRQSVAFWCNPISGHATLYWYQQILGQGPKLLIQFQNNGVVDDSQLPKDRFSAERLKGVDSTLKIQPAKLEDSAVYLCASSHYFDGAYEQYFGPGTRLTVT.

The gene calls are TRBV7-8 and TRBJ1-6; TRBD1 aligns across 10 bases. CDR1 is SGHVS and CDR2 is FQNEAQ in the germline V gene. The CDR3 covers 15 residues. V shed 7 bases and J 5 bases; nucleotides not matched to a gene: 5. Here the CDR3 reads CASKGDRGHNSPLHF. CDR3 DNA: TGTGCCAGCAAAGGGGACAGGGGACATAATTCACCCCTCCACTTT.

The rearrangement joins TRBV5-1 to TRBJ2-5; no clear D gene. With 10 bases removed from V and 4 bases from J, the gap between germline ends came to 5 bases. In germline, CDR1 is SGHRS, CDR2 YFSETQ. The CDR3 extends over 9 amino acids. The CDR3 sequence is CAPRETQYF. The CDR3 region has the DNA TGCGCCCCCAGAGAGACCCAGTACTTC.

The CDR3 DNA sequence: TGTGCCAGCAGCCAGGGACACGCAAATGAAAAACTGTTTTTT. It translates to CASSQGHANEKLFF. The gene calls are TRBV7-8 and TRBJ1-4; TRBD1 might be the D (6 bases). The length of the CDR3 is 14 residues. Germline V lookup: CDR1 SGHVS, CDR2 FQNEAQ. V lost 5 bases, J lost 5 bases, and 12 bases lay in between.

The V call is TRBV5-4, the J call TRBJ1-1; D perhaps matches TRBD1 (5 bases). Trimming pared 4 bases from V and 0 bases from J, leaving 13 bases between. The CDR3 has 15 residues. Germline lookup yields CDR1 SGHNT and CDR2 YYREEE (reference sequence). CDR3 coding DNA: TGTGCCAGCAGCCCGGAGGGGTACTTGAACACTGAAGCTTTCTTT. This translates into CASSPEGYLNTEAFF.

The chain employs TRBV29-1 and TRBJ1-2; 7 positions match TRBD1. CDR1 SQVTM and CDR2 ANQGSEA come from the germline V gene. CDR3 size: 13 residues. Germline trimming cut 4 bases from V and 5 bases from J; bases unmatched to any gene: 7. CDR3 sequence reads: CSVVTGDGYGYTF. The CDR3 nucleotides are TGCAGCGTTGTAACAGGGGATGGGTATGGCTACACCTTC.

The chain joins TRBV10-1 to TRBJ2-3; D remains unclear. V lost 2 bases and J 1 base, leaving 7 bases between the germline ends. The CDR3 is 14 amino acids. The germline V gene has CDR1 WNHNN and CDR2 SYGVQD (reference sequence). CDR3 DNA: TGCGCCAGCAGTGAGAGTGGCCGCACAGATACGCAGTATTTT. Amino acid sequence: CASSESGRTDTQYF.